The entry below gives a single T cell receptor beta chain sequence along with its context. Trimming took 3 bases from V and 4 from J; bases not matched to a gene: 9. The CDR3 is 16 amino acids. CDR1 is SGHRS, CDR2 YFSETQ, per germline. The source of the sample is a study of blood T cell repertoires in COVID-19. Sequenced by immunoSEQ multiplex PCR; TCRdb stores in-frame clones only, minus some. Of about 300,000 clones listed, about 89% are singletons. The TCR sequence derives from a woman aged 40-49 years who had recovered from COVID-19. This chain joins TRBV5-1 and TRBJ1-2, with TRBD1 matching 10 bases. Sequencing was done on a sample of peripheral blood. The CDR3 region is CASSSSRDRGPYGYTF. In DNA, the CDR3 is TGCGCCAGCAGCTCAAGCCGGGACAGGGGACCCTATGGCTACACCTTC. The entire variable domain, with the rest obtained from reference TRBV5-1 and TRBJ1-2, is as follows: KAGVTQTPRYLIKTRGQQVTLSCSPISGHRSVSWYQQTPGQGLQFLFEYFSETQRNKGNFPGRFSGRQFSNSRSEMNVSTLELGDSALYLCASSSSRDRGPYGYTFGSGTRLTVV.